This TCR beta chain was sequenced during a study of T cells in localized non-small cell lung cancer. The CDR3 is 17 amino acids. CDR1 SGHKS and CDR2 YYEKEE come from the germline V gene (reference sequence). J gave up 4 bases and V 0 bases, and 6 bases lay outside the gene matches. In the case of this clone: The antigen remains unidentified.

TCRdb's copy holds only in-frame clones and misses some; the assay was immunoSEQ multiplex PCR. The sample includes under 70,000 clones, more than 80% of them seen just once. The study's findings and limits: One tumor region alone was sequenced, and heterogeneity therefore remains possible. Overall survival was longer when the density of T cells in the blood was higher. Uninvolved neighboring lung showed the greatest T cell clonality, exceeding tumor. Within adjacent lung there appeared a median roughly 60 of the top 100 tumor clones.

The chain joins TRBV5-5 to TRBJ1-3; 11 positions agree with TRBD1. The sequence came from a woman aged 40 to 75 with stage I lung adenocarcinoma. The sequences come from peripheral blood, collected before any cancer treatment. The CDR3 nucleotides are TGTGCCAGCAGCTTGGCGAGGACAGGGGGCGAAGGAAACACCATATATTTT. This sequence encodes CASSLARTGGEGNTIYF.